Listed here are 26 T cell receptor beta chains from one sample, sequenced in a study of CD8 T cells in Susac syndrome. RNA was extracted with the RNeasy kit, and a quantity of roughly 0.5 to 1 ug was reverse transcribed using random hexamers. TCRdb called the immunoSEQ multiplex PCR reads again in MiXCR, with one record for every CDR3 protein. The sample records 90,000 to 110,000 distinct CDR3 sequences, roughly 97% being singletons. Sequencing was performed on CD4+ T cells from PBMCs. These TCRs come from a human donor in good health.

This clonotype has only one observation. This chain joins TRBV5-1 and TRBJ1-2; TRBD1 might be the D (5 bases). CDR1 and CDR2 (germline): SGHRS, YFSETQ. V lost 4 bases and J lost 5, with 9 bases in between. The CDR3 extends over 12 amino acids. The CDR3 spells CASSQGVYGYTF. The CDR3 nucleotides read TGCGCCAGCAGCCAGGGTGTATATGGCTACACCTTC.

This sequence joins TRBV4-2 and TRBJ2-7, with 13 bases identical to TRBD2. The CDR3 totals 20 residues. CDR1 LGHNA and CDR2 YNFKEQ come from the germline V gene. V trimming: 0 bases; J trimming: 0 bases; junction bases outside the gene matches: 11. The CDR3 DNA is TGTGCCAGCAGCCAAGAGTCGCCAACGGGACTAGCGGGATCCTCCTACGAGCAGTACTTC. Translation gives CASSQESPTGLAGSSYEQYF.

The rearrangement uses TRBV5-4 and TRBJ1-1; 9 nucleotides match TRBD1. Germline loops: CDR1 SGHNT, CDR2 YYREEE (reference sequence). V shed 0 bases and J 5 bases; nucleotides not matched to a gene: 5. This CDR3 spans 15 amino acids. For the CDR3, the DNA is TGTGCCAGCAGCTTGGAACAGGGGGCGAGGACTGAAGCTTTCTTT. This codes for CASSLEQGARTEAFF.

CDR3 loop: CASVLGPPHSPLHF. The CDR3 region has the DNA TGTGCCAGCGTACTGGGACCTCCCCATTCACCCCTCCACTTT. The chain combines TRBV7-9 with TRBJ1-6, with D perhaps TRBD1 (5 bases). The V end lost 8 bases, the J end lost 8 bases, and 16 bases lay between the germline ends. The germline V gene has CDR1 SEHNR and CDR2 FQNEAQ (reference sequence). The CDR3 loop spans 14 amino acids.

The rearrangement joins TRBV7-6 to TRBJ1-1, with 8 bases fitting TRBD1. The CDR3 runs to 15 residues. CDR1 and CDR2 from the germline V gene are SGHVS and FNYEAQ. V shed 4 bases, J shed 4 bases, and the junction held 8 bases outside the gene matches. The CDR3 sequence is CASSSAYDRGTEAFF. The CDR3 coding sequence is TGTGCCAGCAGCTCCGCGTACGACAGGGGCACTGAAGCTTTCTTT.

The chain combines TRBV6-2 or TRBV6-3 with TRBJ1-5; D gene unclear. CDR1 and CDR2 from the germline V gene are MNHEY and SVGEGT. Trimming shortened V by 4 bases and J by 0 bases, and 16 bases separated the two germline ends. This CDR3 has 17 residues. Here the CDR3 reads CASSLETYRYSNQPQHF. CDR3 in DNA: TGTGCCAGCAGTTTGGAGACATACCGATATAGCAATCAGCCCCAGCATTTT.

The chain couples TRBV5-4 to TRBJ1-1; D unresolved. V gave up 0 bases and J gave up 1 base, with 16 bases separating them. In germline, CDR1 is SGHNT, CDR2 YYREEE (reference sequence). The CDR3 runs to 17 residues. The DNA of the CDR3 is TGTGCCAGCAGCTTGGGGGGTAGGACCCGAGGGAACACTGAAGCTTTCTTT. It translates to CASSLGGRTRGNTEAFF.

This clonotype was seen only once. DNA for the CDR3: TGTGCCAGCAGCTTATCGGACAGGGATTCCTACGAGCAGTACTTC. Its protein is CASSLSDRDSYEQYF. The J gene is TRBJ2-7, the V gene TRBV13, with 8 bases identical to TRBD1. Trimming took 2 bases from V and 1 from J; bases not matched to a gene: 4. The CDR3 contains 15 residues. Germline lookup yields CDR1 PRHDT and CDR2 FYEKMQ (reference sequence). Full variable domain (missing parts from reference TRBV13 and TRBJ2-7): AAGVIQSPRHLIKEKRETATLKCYPIPRHDTVYWYQQGPGQDPQFLISFYEKMQSDKGSIPDRFSAQQFSDYHSELNMSSLELGDSALYFCASSLSDRDSYEQYFGPGTRLTVT.

V and J are TRBV24-1 and TRBJ1-2; D is unresolved. Germline V gene data show CDR1 as KGHDR and CDR2 as SFDVKD. The CDR3 has 13 residues. The V and J ends lost 4 bases and 4 bases respectively, with 9 bases between them. Here the CDR3 reads CATSDRNLYGYTF. In DNA form, the CDR3 reads TGTGCCACCAGTGACAGAAACCTCTATGGCTACACCTTC.

The rearrangement links TRBV2 to TRBJ2-5; D call uncertain. V shed 2 bases and J shed 1 base, with 8 bases lying between them. The CDR3 runs 14 residues. Germline CDR1 and CDR2: SNHLY and FYNNEI. CDR3 region: CASSELGVQETQYF. The CDR3 nucleotides read TGTGCCAGCAGTGAATTAGGAGTCCAAGAGACCCAGTACTTC. The full variable domain, with the rest looked up from reference TRBV2 and TRBJ2-5, is EPEVTQTPSHQVTQMGQEVILRCVPISNHLYFYWYRQILGQKVEFLVSFYNNEISEKSEIFDDQFSVERPDGSNFTLKIRSTKLEDSAMYFCASSELGVQETQYFGPGTRLLVL.

The rearrangement uses TRBV20-1 and TRBJ1-2; D uncertain. V was shortened by 6 bases and J by 0 bases, with 14 bases between the two germline ends. The germline gives CDR1 DFQATT, CDR2 SNEGSKA (reference sequence). There are 14 residues in the CDR3. CDR3 sequence: CSARTDKANYGYTF. The DNA for the CDR3 is TGCAGTGCCCGAACTGACAAAGCTAACTATGGCTACACCTTC.

This chain links TRBV29-1 with TRBJ1-1; D perhaps matches TRBD1 (6 bases). Trimming removed 4 bases at V and 2 bases at J, with 14 bases between. This CDR3 contains 14 residues. CDR1 is SQVTM, CDR2 ANQGSEA, per germline. This CDR3 reads CSVATRQANTEAFF. The CDR3 coding sequence is TGCAGCGTTGCCACCCGACAGGCTAACACTGAAGCTTTCTTT.

The J gene is TRBJ2-7, the V gene TRBV6-5; D not resolved. CDR3 length equals 13 residues. The germline V gene has CDR1 MNHEY and CDR2 SVGAGI. V was trimmed by 0 bases and J by 4 bases, leaving 7 bases between them. Here the CDR3 reads CASSYSLEYEQYF. The CDR3 nucleotides are TGTGCCAGCAGTTACTCTCTAGAGTACGAGCAGTACTTC.

This chain links TRBV5-6 with TRBJ2-4, with D maybe TRBD2 (5 bases). Germline CDR1 reads SGHDT; CDR2 reads YYEEEE. V lost 6 bases to trimming and J lost 0 bases, with 16 bases between them. The CDR3 runs to 16 residues. The CDR3 DNA sequence: TGTGCCAGCACCCAAACCTGGGAGCTAGCCAAAAACATTCAGTACTTC. This sequence encodes CASTQTWELAKNIQYF.

This chain uses TRBV4-2 with TRBJ2-4; D remains unclear. Germline assignment: CDR1 LGHNA and CDR2 YNFKEQ. V shed 0 bases and J shed 4 bases, with 7 bases lying between them. The CDR3 length is 14 residues. The CDR3 coding sequence is TGTGCCAGCAGCCAAGAGGGCGTGAAAAACATTCAGTACTTC. Amino acid sequence: CASSQEGVKNIQYF.

The table lists this clonotype with a count of one. The V call is TRBV2, the J call TRBJ2-4; D uncertain. V was cut by 6 bases and J by 11 bases, with 11 bases left in between. This CDR3 has 11 amino acids. The germline V gene has CDR1 SNHLY and CDR2 FYNNEI. The CDR3 here is CASSTRPFQYF. The CDR3 DNA is TGTGCCAGCAGCACCAGACCTTTTCAGTACTTC.

The gene calls are TRBV6-2 or TRBV6-3 and TRBJ2-7; D possibly corresponds to TRBD2 (5 bases). Germline V gene data show CDR1 as MNHEY and CDR2 as SVGEGT. The V end lost 5 bases, the J end lost 2 bases, and 13 bases lay between the germline ends. CDR3 length: 14 amino acids. The CDR3 DNA sequence: TGTGCCAGCAGTAAACCCGGGAACGCCTACGAGCAGTACTTC. Protein product: CASSKPGNAYEQYF.

The chain recombines TRBV3-1 with TRBJ2-1; 7 nucleotides align to TRBD2. Germline loops: CDR1 LGHDT, CDR2 YNNKEL (reference sequence). Trimming at V came to 0 bases and at J to 0 bases, leaving 8 bases not matched to a gene. The CDR3 has 18 amino acids. Here the CDR3 reads CASSQEKFSGNSYNEQFF. CDR3 sequence (DNA): TGTGCCAGCAGCCAAGAAAAGTTCAGCGGGAACTCCTACAATGAGCAGTTCTTC.

The gene calls are TRBV24-1 and TRBJ2-3; possibly TRBD1 or TRBD2 for D (6 bases each). Per germline, CDR1 KGHDR and CDR2 SFDVKD. V was cut by 3 bases and J by 3 bases, with 15 bases left in between. The CDR3 has 16 residues. CDR3 loop: CATSDPRGRRTDTQYF. As DNA, the CDR3 is TGTGCCACCAGTGATCCACGGGGGCGTCGTACAGATACGCAGTATTTT.

V gene TRBV18 combines with J gene TRBJ1-1; no firm D call. This CDR3 has 12 residues. The V gene lost 3 bases and the J gene lost 11 bases, with 13 bases spanning the gap. Germline V gene data show CDR1 as KGHSH and CDR2 as LQKENI. CDR3 residues: CASSPTRETAFF. The DNA for the CDR3 is TGTGCCAGCTCACCTACCCGGGAAACGGCTTTCTTT. The full variable domain, completed using reference TRBV18 and TRBJ1-1, is NAGVMQNPRHLVRRRGQEARLRCSPMKGHSHVYWYRQLPEEGLKFMVYLQKENIIDESGMPKERFSAEFPKEGPSILRIQQVVRGDSAAYFCASSPTRETAFFGQGTRLTVV.

CDR3 DNA: TGTGCCAGCAAGTTAGGGCAACGCAATGAGCAGTTCTTC. It specifies CASKLGQRNEQFF. The chain carries TRBV2 and TRBJ2-1; D ambiguous. Trimming shortened V by 7 bases and J by 6 bases, and 13 bases separated the two germline ends. The CDR3 extends over 13 amino acids. The V gene's germline CDR1 is SNHLY and CDR2 FYNNEI.

V gene TRBV20-1 combines with J gene TRBJ1-1, with TRBD1 matching over 7 bases. Germline V gene sequence: CDR1 DFQATT, CDR2 SNEGSKA (reference sequence). J was trimmed by 5 bases and V by 6 bases; bases with no gene match: 12. The CDR3 runs to 14 residues. The CDR3 DNA reads as TGCAGTGCCCCGAGGGGAGGGGGCCGGACTGAAGCTTTCTTT. This codes for CSAPRGGGRTEAFF.

V usage is TRBV5-1 and J usage is TRBJ1-1; 9 nucleotides agree with TRBD1. This CDR3 spans 17 amino acids. The V gene end was trimmed by 0 bases and the J gene end by 1 base; junction bases not matched to a gene: 7. Germline V gives CDR1 SGHRS, CDR2 YFSETQ. This CDR3 is CASSLAGTGPQNTEAFF. CDR3 bases: TGCGCCAGCAGCTTGGCGGGGACAGGGCCCCAGAACACTGAAGCTTTCTTT. The variable domain in full, with the rest retrieved from reference TRBV5-1 and TRBJ1-1, is KAGVTQTPRYLIKTRGQQVTLSCSPISGHRSVSWYQQTPGQGLQFLFEYFSETQRNKGNFPGRFSGRQFSNSRSEMNVSTLELGDSALYLCASSLAGTGPQNTEAFFGQGTRLTVV.

This chain links TRBV29-1 with TRBJ2-5; TRBD1 agrees at 7 bases. Germline V lookup: CDR1 SQVTM, CDR2 ANQGSEA. CDR3 length equals 14 residues. The ends lost 7 bases at V and 4 bases at J; junction bases unmatched: 12. The CDR3 sequence is CSGRHRDSGETQYF. DNA of the CDR3: TGCAGCGGTCGACATCGGGACAGCGGAGAGACCCAGTACTTC.

The genes are TRBV11-3 and TRBJ1-4; the D gene is possibly TRBD1 (6 bases). CDR3 size: 14 residues. The germline gives CDR1 SGHNT, CDR2 YENEEA. The V and J ends lost 1 base and 7 bases respectively, with 10 bases between them. CDR3 DNA: TGTGCCAGCAGCTTAGGACAGGCGGGTGAAAAACTGTTTTTT. As protein: CASSLGQAGEKLFF.

V and J are TRBV3-1 and TRBJ2-5; D not resolved. CDR3 size: 13 residues. The V end was cut by 4 bases, the J end by 3 bases, with 9 bases between. CDR1 and CDR2 (germline): LGHDT, YNNKEL (reference sequence). CDR3 residues: CASSLHRKETQYF. In DNA, the CDR3 is TGTGCCAGCAGCCTACACCGGAAAGAGACCCAGTACTTC.